These 30 T cell receptor beta chains originate from one sample sequenced in a study of shared clonotypes between healthy human individuals. The method was immunoSEQ multiplex PCR; TCRdb's version includes in-frame clones alone and lacks a portion of them. The table shows about 2.2 million clones, with 90% to 95% occurring only once. Naive CD8 cells lacked CD45RO and underwent positive selection for CCR7, leaving out terminally differentiated effector memory CD45RA+ cells. Sequencing used naive CD8+ T cells from PBMCs. The receptor source for this set is a man between 18 and 35 years old in good health. Some clones in this sample may be carry-over from other donors' samples.

This clone has only one observation. The chain carries TRBV5-6 and TRBJ2-5; 9 bases align to TRBD1. Germline CDR1 is SGHDT and CDR2 is YYEEEE. CDR3 length: 14 amino acids. J gave up 4 bases and V 4 bases, and 5 bases lay outside the gene matches. The CDR3 reads CASSTGTGLETQYF. In DNA form, the CDR3 reads TGTGCCAGCAGCACGGGGACAGGGCTAGAGACCCAGTACTTC. The whole variable domain, filled in from reference TRBV5-6 and TRBJ2-5, reads DAGVTQSPTHLIKTRGQQVTLRCSPKSGHDTVSWYQQALGQGPQFIFQYYEEEERQRGNFPDRFSGHQFPNYSSELNVNALLLGDSALYLCASSTGTGLETQYFGPGTRLLVL.

The chain employs TRBV28 and TRBJ2-7; TRBD1 agrees at 8 bases. The germline CDR1 and CDR2 sequences are MDHEN and SYDVKM. J lost 2 bases, V lost 3 bases, and 6 bases had no gene match. This CDR3 has 15 amino acids. CDR3 amino acids: CASSFGTGVTYEQYF. The CDR3 DNA sequence: TGTGCCAGCAGTTTCGGGACAGGAGTTACCTACGAGCAGTACTTC. Drawing the rest from reference TRBV28 and TRBJ2-7, the complete variable domain is DVKVTQSSRYLVKRTGEKVFLECVQDMDHENMFWYRQDPGLGLRLIYFSYDVKMKEKGDIPEGYSVSREKKERFSLILESASTNQTSMYLCASSFGTGVTYEQYFGPGTRLTVT.

The rearrangement uses TRBV28 and TRBJ2-7; the match to TRBD2 covers 8 bases. The CDR3 extends over 12 amino acids. Germline V CDR1 and CDR2: MDHEN, SYDVKM. The junction had 1 base not matched to a gene; V was cut back by 3 bases and J by 6 bases. The CDR3 here is CASSFAGGEQYF. CDR3 in DNA: TGTGCCAGCAGTTTTGCGGGAGGCGAGCAGTACTTC.

The gene calls are TRBV9 and TRBJ2-7; D not resolved. The CDR3 runs to 15 residues. Germline V gives CDR1 SGDLS, CDR2 YYNGEE. Trimming removed 0 bases from V and 0 bases from J, with 10 bases in between. CDR3 nucleotides: TGTGCCAGCAGCGTAGAGGACGGAAGCTCCTACGAGCAGTACTTC. Translated, it gives CASSVEDGSSYEQYF. Full variable domain (outside the CDR3, taken from reference TRBV9 and TRBJ2-7): DSGVTQTPKHLITATGQRVTLRCSPRSGDLSVYWYQQSLDQGLQFLIQYYNGEERAKGNILERFSAQQFPDLHSELNLSSLELGDSALYFCASSVEDGSSYEQYFGPGTRLTVT.

The chain has TRBV9 and TRBJ2-3; 11 bases align to TRBD2. The junction had 19 bases not matched to a gene; V was cut back by 3 bases and J by 4 bases. The CDR3 runs to 20 residues. The germline V gene has CDR1 SGDLS and CDR2 YYNGEE. The CDR3 protein is CASSAVLSPSLAGAPDTQYF. The CDR3 region has the DNA TGTGCCAGCAGCGCCGTTTTATCGCCTTCACTAGCGGGAGCCCCAGATACGCAGTATTTT.

The chain is built from TRBV7-3 and TRBJ1-2; tentatively, D is TRBD1 (5 bases). The CDR3 totals 13 residues. The germline V gene encodes CDR1 SGHTA and CDR2 FQGTGA. Trimming took 3 bases from V and 5 from J, leaving 10 bases between them. In nucleotides, the CDR3 is TGTGCCAGCAGCTTCTCAACAGGATATGGCTACACCTTC. It specifies CASSFSTGYGYTF.

J is TRBJ1-2 and V is TRBV28, with D uncertain. The CDR3 consists of 14 residues. From germline, CDR1 is MDHEN and CDR2 SYDVKM. V was trimmed by 5 bases and J by 4 bases, leaving 14 bases between them. As DNA, the CDR3 is TGTGCCAGCAGTCACCCCGACGGAGCCTATGGCTACACCTTC. Translated, it gives CASSHPDGAYGYTF.

The rearrangement links TRBV27 to TRBJ2-7, with D tentatively TRBD1 (6 bases). The germline gives CDR1 MNHEY, CDR2 SMNVEV (reference sequence). V was pared by 5 bases and J by 5 bases, with 19 bases between. The length of the CDR3 is 15 residues. CDR3: CASSPLNRANHEQYF. In DNA, the CDR3 is TGTGCCAGCAGTCCCTTAAACAGGGCTAACCACGAGCAGTACTTC.

Comments on this clone: Other nucleotide sequences from this sample produce the same CDR3. The chain joins TRBV5-1 to TRBJ2-3; TRBD1 matches 12 bases. The V gene end was trimmed by 4 bases and the J gene end by 4 bases; junction bases not matched to a gene: 7. The length of the CDR3 is 16 residues. The germline gives CDR1 SGHRS, CDR2 YFSETQ. The CDR3 region has the DNA TGCGCCAGCAGCCTCCAGGGACAGGGGGCCGCAGATACGCAGTATTTT. It is translated as CASSLQGQGAADTQYF.

This rearrangement joins TRBV27 to TRBJ2-1; 8 nucleotides line up with TRBD1. V lost 7 bases, J lost 7 bases, and 9 bases stayed unmatched. The CDR3 covers 14 residues. CDR1 and CDR2 from the germline V gene are MNHEY and SMNVEV (reference sequence). In nucleotides, the CDR3 is TGTGCCAGCATGGTCCAGGGGGCGCTTAATGAGCAGTTCTTC. It translates to CASMVQGALNEQFF.

The chain couples TRBV7-9 to TRBJ2-5; 7 positions agree with TRBD1. This CDR3 is built from 14 residues. J lost 0 bases, V lost 4 bases, and 2 bases had no gene match. In germline, CDR1 is SEHNR, CDR2 FQNEAQ (reference sequence). CDR3 sequence reads: CASSSGQDQETQYF. The CDR3 coding sequence is TGTGCCAGCAGCTCCGGACAGGACCAAGAGACCCAGTACTTC. The full variable domain, completed using reference TRBV7-9 and TRBJ2-5, is DTGVSQNPRHKITKRGQNVTFRCDPISEHNRLYWYRQTLGQGPEFLTYFQNEAQLEKSRLLSDRFSAERPKGSFSTLEIQRTEQGDSAMYLCASSSGQDQETQYFGPGTRLLVL.

This clone came up once. This chain uses TRBV7-9 with TRBJ1-2; D gene ambiguous. Germline CDR1 SEHNR, CDR2 FQNEAQ (reference sequence). V lost 1 base, J lost 2 bases, and 8 bases lay in between. The CDR3 is 14 amino acids. For the CDR3, the DNA is TGTGCCAGCAGCTTAGTGCGGCAGAACTATGGCTACACCTTC. It encodes CASSLVRQNYGYTF.

In DNA form, the CDR3 reads TGTGCCAGCAGTTCAGGGACAGGGCTGCGAGAGCAGTACTTC. Translated: CASSSGTGLREQYF. The chain uses TRBV28 and TRBJ2-7; 9 bases map to TRBD1. This CDR3 spans 14 amino acids. Germline V lookup: CDR1 MDHEN, CDR2 SYDVKM. The V and J ends lost 4 bases and 7 bases, in that order; junction bases with no gene match: 8.

In DNA form, the CDR3 reads TGTGCCAGTAGCGTCATAAAGACAGGACTCTACAATGAGCAGTTCTTC. Amino acids: CASSVIKTGLYNEQFF. The chain carries TRBV19 and TRBJ2-1; a weak D match, TRBD1 (6 bases). The CDR3 is 16 residues long. CDR1 and CDR2 (germline): LNHDA, SQIVND (reference sequence). Trimming cost V 6 bases and J 3 bases, with 18 bases left between them.

The chain combines TRBV7-3 with TRBJ2-1, with D possibly TRBD2 on 5 matching bases. The CDR3 sequence is 13 residues long. Per germline, CDR1 SGHTA and CDR2 FQGTGA. V gave up 4 bases and J gave up 6 bases, with 10 bases separating them. The CDR3 region has the DNA TGTGCCAGCAGCTCTGGAGGAGGCAATGAGCAGTTCTTC. Its translation: CASSSGGGNEQFF.

The chain combines TRBV27 with TRBJ2-3, with 7 nucleotides matching TRBD1. V was clipped by 2 bases and J by 0 bases; unmatched bases: 8. From germline, CDR1 is MNHEY and CDR2 SMNVEV (reference sequence). The CDR3 totals 17 residues. As DNA, the CDR3 is TGTGCCAGCAGTTTACAACCACAGGGGTACAGCACAGATACGCAGTATTTT. The encoded protein is CASSLQPQGYSTDTQYF.

The CDR3, as DNA: TGTGCCAGCAGTGAACAGGGCTGGGAGACCCAGTACTTC. Its protein is CASSEQGWETQYF. The gene calls are TRBV28 and TRBJ2-5; possibly TRBD1 for D (6 bases). With 5 bases removed from V and 5 bases from J, the gap between germline ends came to 12 bases. Germline V gene sequence: CDR1 MDHEN, CDR2 SYDVKM. This CDR3 has 13 amino acids.

About this clone: The junction departs from germline at one end; a sequencing error may be responsible. The chain is built from TRBV4-1 and TRBJ2-7; 9 bases match TRBD2. This CDR3 has 15 residues. Germline-derived CDR1 and CDR2 are MGHRA and YSYEKL. DNA of the CDR3: TGCGCCAGCAGCCAAAATAGCGGGAGCTCCTACGAGCAGTGCTTC. Translating it yields CASSQNSGSSYEQCF.

The chain has TRBV13 and TRBJ2-1; TRBD1 or TRBD2 may be the D gene (5 bases each). This CDR3 comprises 14 residues. The V and J ends lost 5 bases and 4 bases respectively, with 12 bases between them. The V gene's germline CDR1 is PRHDT and CDR2 FYEKMQ (reference sequence). The chain's CDR3 is CASSAGTKYNEQFF. In DNA, the CDR3 is TGTGCCAGCAGCGCCGGGACCAAATACAATGAGCAGTTCTTC.

The rearrangement uses TRBV5-1 and TRBJ2-3, with TRBD1 matching over 7 bases. J was trimmed by 2 bases and V by 0 bases; bases with no gene match: 9. Germline V gene sequence: CDR1 SGHRS, CDR2 YFSETQ. The CDR3 loop spans 17 amino acids. The CDR3 loop is CASSLDRDRSLTDTQYF. The CDR3 DNA follows: TGCGCCAGCAGCTTGGATAGGGACAGAAGCCTCACAGATACGCAGTATTTT.

This chain uses TRBV27 with TRBJ2-7; 8 nucleotides agree with TRBD1. J lost 4 bases, V lost 6 bases, and 11 bases had no gene match. This CDR3 spans 15 amino acids. Germline-derived CDR1 and CDR2 are MNHEY and SMNVEV (reference sequence). This CDR3 reads CASSLRTGNMYEQYF. CDR3 nucleotide sequence: TGTGCCAGCAGCCTGAGGACAGGGAATATGTACGAGCAGTACTTC.

The rearrangement joins TRBV19 to TRBJ1-1; perhaps TRBD1 as D (5 bases). Germline V gives CDR1 LNHDA, CDR2 SQIVND (reference sequence). The CDR3 sequence is 16 residues long. Trimming stripped 1 base from V and 0 bases from J, with 12 bases between. The CDR3 region has the DNA TGTGCCAGTAGTATAGTGTTAAGGGGTCTGAACACTGAAGCTTTCTTT. This codes for CASSIVLRGLNTEAFF.

The rearrangement links TRBV4-1 to TRBJ2-1; D remains ambiguous. The V end was cut by 2 bases, the J end by 3 bases, with 8 bases between. Per germline, CDR1 MGHRA and CDR2 YSYEKL. The CDR3 covers 14 residues. The chain's CDR3 is CASSQTGYYNEQFF. In DNA form, the CDR3 reads TGCGCCAGCAGCCAAACGGGTTACTACAATGAGCAGTTCTTC.

The chain is built from TRBV7-6 and TRBJ2-1, with TRBD2 matching over 14 bases. Germline loops: CDR1 SGHVS, CDR2 FNYEAQ. V shed 5 bases and J 9 bases; nucleotides not matched to a gene: 9. The CDR3 is 16 residues long. In DNA, the CDR3 is TGTGCCAGCAGCATCGGGACTAGCGGGAGCGGCAGTGAGCAGTTCTTC. It is translated as CASSIGTSGSGSEQFF.

This chain joins TRBV28 and TRBJ2-1; perhaps TRBD2 as D (6 bases). The V and J ends lost 5 bases and 4 bases respectively, with 12 bases between them. The CDR3 is 14 amino acids. The germline V gene has CDR1 MDHEN and CDR2 SYDVKM. CDR3 coding DNA: TGTGCCAGCAGTATCGGGAGCATATACAATGAGCAGTTCTTC. It yields the protein CASSIGSIYNEQFF. The whole variable domain, filled in from reference TRBV28 and TRBJ2-1, reads DVKVTQSSRYLVKRTGEKVFLECVQDMDHENMFWYRQDPGLGLRLIYFSYDVKMKEKGDIPEGYSVSREKKERFSLILESASTNQTSMYLCASSIGSIYNEQFFGPGTRLTVL.

CDR3 nucleotide sequence: TGCGCCAGCAGTGAGTCCAGGCTAGCCCCCTACTACGAGCAGTACTTC. Translation: CASSESRLAPYYEQYF. The rearrangement joins TRBV10-1 to TRBJ2-7, with D possibly TRBD2 on 5 matching bases. This CDR3 contains 16 residues. V shed 0 bases and J shed 3 bases, with 15 bases lying between them. CDR1 and CDR2 from the germline V gene are WNHNN and SYGVQD (reference sequence).

This clone has just one count. The chain employs TRBV29-1 and TRBJ2-2; tentatively, D is TRBD1 or TRBD2 (5 bases each). CDR1 and CDR2 from the germline V gene are SQVTM and ANQGSEA. The ends were cut back, 0 bases at V and 8 bases at J, with 16 bases in the middle. The CDR3 spans 15 residues. This CDR3 reads CSVEDQEGLSGELFF. CDR3 nucleotides: TGCAGCGTTGAAGATCAAGAGGGGCTTTCGGGGGAGCTGTTTTTT.

The chain is built from TRBV6-1 and TRBJ2-5, with D maybe TRBD1 (5 bases). Germline V gene sequence: CDR1 MNHNS, CDR2 SASEGT. The CDR3 is made up of 15 amino acids. V lost 4 bases and J lost 2, with 14 bases in between. In nucleotides, the CDR3 is TGTGCCAGCAGTGGAGGAGACAGATTACAAGAGACCCAGTACTTC. This codes for CASSGGDRLQETQYF.

The chain recombines TRBV28 with TRBJ2-7; tentatively, D is TRBD1 (5 bases). CDR3 size: 16 residues. Germline V lookup: CDR1 MDHEN, CDR2 SYDVKM. V was shortened by 7 bases and J by 2 bases, with 21 bases between the two germline ends. The CDR3 DNA is TGTGCCAGCACCAACCACAATCAGGGCAGTCCCTACGAGCAGTACTTC. It specifies CASTNHNQGSPYEQYF.

The chain recombines TRBV28 with TRBJ2-7; 10 positions match TRBD1. Trimming cost V 3 bases and J 8 bases; bases outside gene matches: 10. Germline V CDR1 and CDR2: MDHEN, SYDVKM. CDR3 length: 15 amino acids. The CDR3 here is CASSFPGQGMVQQYF. CDR3 in DNA: TGTGCCAGCAGTTTCCCGGGACAGGGGATGGTTCAGCAGTACTTC.